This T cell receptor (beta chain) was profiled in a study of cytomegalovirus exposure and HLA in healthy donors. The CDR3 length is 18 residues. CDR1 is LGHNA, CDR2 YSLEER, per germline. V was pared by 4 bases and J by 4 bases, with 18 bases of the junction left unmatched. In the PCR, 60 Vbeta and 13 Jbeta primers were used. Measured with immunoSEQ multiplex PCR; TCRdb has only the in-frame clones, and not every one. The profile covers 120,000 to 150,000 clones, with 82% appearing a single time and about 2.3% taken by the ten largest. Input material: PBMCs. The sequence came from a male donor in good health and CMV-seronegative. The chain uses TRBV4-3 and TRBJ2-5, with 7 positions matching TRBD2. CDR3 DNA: TGCGCCAGCAGCCCGACTATCATCGGGGGAGGGTTAAGAGAGACCCAGTACTTC. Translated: CASSPTIIGGGLRETQYF.